These T cell receptor beta chains were read from a single sample in a study of technical replicates of blood from a handful of donors. Generated by immunoSEQ multiplex PCR, the TCRdb table keeps only in-frame clones and is missing some. This sample has some 77,000 clones, with 65% to 90% found just once. Sequences were obtained from PBMCs. These receptor sequences come from a human donor in good health. Some clones in this sample may be carry-over from other donors' samples. Both conserved end residues are part of each CDR3. The D gene is left open where the match is weak. The listing skips clone size in some rows; elsewhere it reads once, few, many or a size class.

V	D	size	J	CDR3	DNA
TRBV2	TRBD2	-	TRBJ2-1	CASRGLAGEQFF	TGTGCCAGCAGGGGACTAGCGGGTGAGCAGTTCTTC
TRBV5-1	-	-	TRBJ1-1	CASSFGRNTEAFF	TGCGCCAGCAGCTTTGGCAGAAACACTGAAGCTTTCTTT
TRBV18	-	-	TRBJ2-1	CASSLGDMGEQFF	TGTGCCAGCTCACTGGGGGACATGGGAGAGCAGTTCTTC
TRBV4-3	-	-	TRBJ1-1	CASSQETENTEAFF	TGCGCCAGCAGCCAAGAAACAGAAAACACTGAAGCTTTCTTT
TRBV11-2	TRBD2	-	TRBJ2-1	CASSSSAGGPNEQFF	TGTGCCAGCAGCTCCAGTGCGGGAGGGCCCAATGAGCAGTTCTTC
TRBV28	TRBD1	-	TRBJ1-4	CASGSPGQIKKLFF	TGTGCCAGCGGTTCCCCGGGACAGATTAAAAAACTGTTTTTT
TRBV10-3	-	once	TRBJ1-1	CAISESRRDTEAFF	TGTGCCATCAGTGAGTCGAGGAGGGACACTGAAGCTTTCTTT
TRBV6-1	-	-	TRBJ2-7	CASSEEGPGAYEQYF	TGTGCCAGCAGTGAAGAGGGGCCAGGGGCCTACGAGCAGTACTTC
TRBV18	TRBD1	-	TRBJ1-2	CASSPDRETNYGYTF	TGTGCCAGCTCTCCGGACAGGGAGACTAACTATGGCTACACCTTC
TRBV7-9	TRBD2	-	TRBJ2-3	CASSPAGTSGDTQYF	TGTGCCAGCAGCCCCGCCGGGACTAGCGGAGATACGCAGTATTTT
TRBV4-1	-	-	TRBJ1-3	CASSQVREASGNTIYF	TGCGCCAGCAGCCAAGTCCGGGAGGCCTCTGGAAACACCATATATTTT
TRBV4-3	-	-	TRBJ2-4	CASSQGTGVAIQYF	TGCGCCAGCAGCCAAGGGACCGGGGTAGCCATTCAGTACTTC
TRBV2	-	-	TRBJ2-2	CASGRGAIGELFF	TGTGCCAGCGGCCGGGGGGCCATCGGGGAGCTGTTTTTT
TRBV6-5	TRBD2	-	TRBJ2-2	CASSYPAGGPGGELFF	TGTGCCAGCAGTTACCCAGCGGGAGGGCCGGGCGGGGAGCTGTTTTTT
TRBV12-5	TRBD1	once	TRBJ1-2	CASGLVLGQGGIYGYTF	TGTGCTAGTGGTTTGGTACTGGGCCAGGGGGGAATCTATGGCTACACCTTC
TRBV19	-	-	TRBJ1-6	CASTTPGGRDSPLHF	TGTGCCAGTACCACTCCGGGAGGGAGGGATTCACCCCTCCACTTT
TRBV11-2	-	-	TRBJ1-3	CASSLGSLGGNTIYF	TGTGCCAGCAGCCTCGGGTCGCTCGGTGGAAACACCATATATTTT
TRBV4-2	TRBD2	-	TRBJ2-5	CASSQESSGRRGTQYF	TGTGCCAGCAGCCAAGAGTCCAGCGGGAGGAGGGGGACCCAGTACTTC
TRBV25-1	-	-	TRBJ2-7	CASAPLGDEQYF	TGTGCCAGCGCCCCTCTGGGAGACGAGCAGTACTTC
TRBV5-5	TRBD2	-	TRBJ2-1	CASSLAPSGGSSYNEQFF	TGTGCCAGCAGCTTGGCCCCTAGCGGGGGTAGCTCCTACAATGAGCAGTTCTTC
TRBV18	TRBD1	-	TRBJ1-1	CASSRTQQGAWTEAFF	TGTGCCAGCTCACGCACCCAACAGGGGGCATGGACTGAAGCTTTCTTT
TRBV4-3	-	-	TRBJ2-3	CASSQGGGLADTQYF	TGCGCCAGCAGCCAAGGGGGGGGGCTCGCAGATACGCAGTATTTT
TRBV18	-	-	TRBJ1-6	CASSPGGQGNSPLHF	TGTGCCAGCTCCCCCGGGGGGCAGGGTAATTCACCCCTCCACTTT
TRBV4-2	-	-	TRBJ2-2	CASRLDVTAGELFF	TGTGCCAGCCGACTAGACGTAACGGCCGGGGAGCTGTTTTTT
TRBV27	TRBD2	-	TRBJ2-1	CASSPPGLGITYNEQFF	TGTGCCAGCAGCCCACCCGGACTAGGCATTACCTACAATGAGCAGTTCTTC
TRBV5-6	TRBD1	-	TRBJ2-1	CASSLYRGSYNEQFF	TGTGCCAGCAGCTTATACAGGGGGTCCTACAATGAGCAGTTCTTC
TRBV18	-	-	TRBJ2-5	CASSPTQGSAETQYF	TGTGCCAGCTCACCAACTCAGGGTTCGGCAGAGACCCAGTACTTC
TRBV5-6	-	-	TRBJ1-1	CASSLDSGGTEAFF	TGTGCCAGCAGCTTGGATTCCGGGGGCACTGAAGCTTTCTTT
TRBV21-1	-	-	TRBJ1-1	CASSGRDRVVTEAFF	TGTGCCAGCAGCGGGAGGGACAGGGTAGTCACTGAAGCTTTCTTT
TRBV6-1	-	once	TRBJ1-1	CASIQGWTEAFF	TGTGCCAGCATTCAGGGTTGGACTGAAGCTTTCTTT
TRBV7-2	TRBD2	-	TRBJ2-1	CASSPGLAGGSGEQFF	TGTGCCAGCAGCCCGGGACTAGCGGGAGGTAGTGGTGAGCAGTTCTTC
TRBV10-1	-	-	TRBJ2-1	CASSDGVRAGGSYNEQFF	TGCGCCAGCAGTGATGGGGTGAGGGCGGGTGGGTCCTACAATGAGCAGTTCTTC
TRBV6-5	TRBD1	few	TRBJ1-6	CASSRSGQLNSPLHF	TGTGCCAGCAGCCGATCGGGACAGCTAAATTCACCCCTCCACTTT
TRBV7-9	-	-	TRBJ1-1	CASSPAGSVGAFF	TGTGCCAGCAGCCCCGCGGGTTCGGTCGGAGCTTTCTTT
TRBV6-6	-	-	TRBJ1-6	CASFNSLHF	TGTGCCAGCTTTAATTCCCTCCACTTT
TRBV9	TRBD2	-	TRBJ2-3	CASSVDASGNTQYF	TGTGCCAGCAGCGTAGATGCTAGCGGGAACACTCAGTATTTT
TRBV7-9	-	-	TRBJ2-3	CASSAPPSKSTGALNTQYF	TGTGCCAGCAGCGCCCCTCCCTCTAAATCGACAGGAGCTTTGAATACGCAGTATTTT
TRBV7-8	TRBD2	-	TRBJ2-3	CASSGGLATDTQYF	TGTGCCAGCAGCGGGGGACTAGCTACAGATACGCAGTATTTT
TRBV7-9	-	-	TRBJ2-6	CASSPQPTGAGANVLTF	TGTGCCAGCAGCCCCCAGCCGACGGGGGCTGGGGCCAACGTCCTGACTTTC
TRBV19	TRBD1	-	TRBJ2-7	CASSISTDRVEQYF	TGTGCCAGTAGTATTTCAACCGACAGGGTCGAGCAGTACTTC
TRBV7-6	TRBD1	-	TRBJ1-5	CASSSMPPQGVFSNQPQHF	TGTGCCAGCAGCTCTATGCCCCCGCAGGGGGTGTTTAGCAATCAGCCCCAGCATTTT
TRBV10-3	TRBD2	-	TRBJ2-2	CAIRPTSVNTGELFF	TGTGCCATCAGGCCGACTAGCGTGAACACCGGGGAGCTGTTTTTT
TRBV9	TRBD1	-	TRBJ2-5	CASSTGMTGKETQYF	TGTGCCAGCAGCACCGGAATGACAGGGAAAGAGACCCAGTACTTC
TRBV19	TRBD1	-	TRBJ2-7	CASSLPGQGAYEQYF	TGTGCCAGTAGTCTCCCGGGACAGGGAGCGTACGAGCAGTACTTC
TRBV19	TRBD1	-	TRBJ2-4	CASSMSANRGENIQYF	TGTGCCAGTAGTATGTCAGCTAACAGGGGAGAAAACATTCAGTACTTC
TRBV6-4	-	-	TRBJ2-4	CASSERADGDIQYF	TGTGCCAGCAGTGAAAGGGCAGACGGGGACATTCAGTACTTC
TRBV5-6	TRBD2	once	TRBJ2-1	CASSLARGGGAYNEQFF	TGTGCCAGCAGCTTGGCCAGAGGCGGGGGAGCCTACAATGAGCAGTTCTTC
TRBV29-1	TRBD1	-	TRBJ2-3	CSVSIRGQVDTQYF	TGCAGCGTCTCCATCAGGGGGCAGGTAGATACGCAGTATTTT
TRBV5-1	TRBD2	-	TRBJ2-1	CASSLASSGYNEQFF	TGCGCCAGCAGCTTGGCGTCTAGCGGTTACAATGAGCAGTTCTTC
TRBV5-6	-	-	TRBJ1-1	CASSLARSEAFF	TGTGCCAGCAGCTTGGCCAGGTCTGAAGCTTTCTTT
TRBV15	-	-	TRBJ2-7	CATSRDSTSRSSYEQYF	TGTGCCACCAGCAGAGATTCTACTTCCAGGTCCTCCTACGAGCAGTACTTC
TRBV4-1	TRBD1	few	TRBJ2-7	CASSNDRGDEQYF	TGCGCCAGCAGCAACGACAGGGGCGACGAGCAGTACTTC
TRBV11-2	-	-	TRBJ2-7	CASSSITGLGAYEQYF	TGTGCCAGCAGCTCGATAACAGGGCTGGGGGCTTACGAGCAGTACTTC